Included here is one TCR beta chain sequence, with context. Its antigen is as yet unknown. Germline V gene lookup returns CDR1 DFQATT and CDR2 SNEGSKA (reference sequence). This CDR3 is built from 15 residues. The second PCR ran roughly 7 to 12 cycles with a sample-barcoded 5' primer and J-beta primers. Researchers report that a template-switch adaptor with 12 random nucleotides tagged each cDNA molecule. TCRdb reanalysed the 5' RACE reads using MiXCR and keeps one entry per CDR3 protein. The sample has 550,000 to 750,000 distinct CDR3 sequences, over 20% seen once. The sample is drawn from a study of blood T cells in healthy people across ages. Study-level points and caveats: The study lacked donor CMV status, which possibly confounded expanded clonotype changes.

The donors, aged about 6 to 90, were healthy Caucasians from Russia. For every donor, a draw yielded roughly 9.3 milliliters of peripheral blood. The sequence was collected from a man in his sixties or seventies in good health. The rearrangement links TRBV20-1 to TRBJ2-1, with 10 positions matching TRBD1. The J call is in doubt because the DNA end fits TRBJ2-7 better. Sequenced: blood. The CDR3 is CSAKKAGTGAYEQYF. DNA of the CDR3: TGCAGTGCTAAAAAAGCAGGGACAGGGGCCTACGAGCAGTACTTC.